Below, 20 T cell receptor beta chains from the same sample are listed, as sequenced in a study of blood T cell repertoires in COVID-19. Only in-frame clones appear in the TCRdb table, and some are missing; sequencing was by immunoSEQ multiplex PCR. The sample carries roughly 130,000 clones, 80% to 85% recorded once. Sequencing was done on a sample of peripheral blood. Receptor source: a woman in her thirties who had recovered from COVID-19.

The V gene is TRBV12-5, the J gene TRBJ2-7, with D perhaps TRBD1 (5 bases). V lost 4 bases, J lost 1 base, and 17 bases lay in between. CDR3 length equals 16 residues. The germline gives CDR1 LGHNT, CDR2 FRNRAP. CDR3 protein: CASGSPLSGPSYEQYF. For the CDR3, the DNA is TGTGCTAGTGGTTCTCCACTATCAGGGCCTTCCTACGAGCAGTACTTC.

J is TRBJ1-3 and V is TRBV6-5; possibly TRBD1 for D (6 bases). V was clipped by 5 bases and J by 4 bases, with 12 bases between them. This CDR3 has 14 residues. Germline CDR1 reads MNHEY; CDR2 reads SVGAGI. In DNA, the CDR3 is TGTGCCAGCAGTAAAACCGGGACAGGAAACACCATATATTTT. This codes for CASSKTGTGNTIYF.

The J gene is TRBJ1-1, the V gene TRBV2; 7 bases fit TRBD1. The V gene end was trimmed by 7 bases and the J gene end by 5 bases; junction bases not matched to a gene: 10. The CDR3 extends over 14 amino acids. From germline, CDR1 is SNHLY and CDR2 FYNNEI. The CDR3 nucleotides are TGTGCCAGCAACAGGGACAGAAGAACTACTGAAGCTTTCTTT. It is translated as CASNRDRRTTEAFF.

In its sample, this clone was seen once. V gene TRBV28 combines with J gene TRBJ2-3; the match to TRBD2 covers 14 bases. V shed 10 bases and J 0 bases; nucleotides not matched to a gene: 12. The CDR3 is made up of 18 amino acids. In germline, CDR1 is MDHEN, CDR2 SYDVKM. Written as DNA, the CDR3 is TGTGCCACCTCCCCCGGGACTAGCGGGGGAGCTAGCACAGATACGCAGTATTTT. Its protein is CATSPGTSGGASTDTQYF.

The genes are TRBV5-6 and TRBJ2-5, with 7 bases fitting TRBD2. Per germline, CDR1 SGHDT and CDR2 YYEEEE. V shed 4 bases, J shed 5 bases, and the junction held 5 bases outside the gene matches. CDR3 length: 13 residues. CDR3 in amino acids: CASSPGGVETQYF. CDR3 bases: TGTGCCAGCAGCCCGGGGGGTGTCGAGACCCAGTACTTC.

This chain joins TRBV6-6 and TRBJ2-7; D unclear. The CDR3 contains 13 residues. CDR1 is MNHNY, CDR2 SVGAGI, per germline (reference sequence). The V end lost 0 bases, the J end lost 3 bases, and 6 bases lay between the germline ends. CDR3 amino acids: CASSYSPLYEQYF. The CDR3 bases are TGTGCCAGCAGTTACTCCCCCCTCTACGAGCAGTACTTC.

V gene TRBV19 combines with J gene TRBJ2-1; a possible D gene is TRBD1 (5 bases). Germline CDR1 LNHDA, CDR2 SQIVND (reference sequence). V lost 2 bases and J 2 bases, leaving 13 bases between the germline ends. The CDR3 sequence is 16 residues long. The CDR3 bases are TGTGCCAGTAGTATATCTGCACAGGCGACCTACAATGAGCAGTTCTTC. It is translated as CASSISAQATYNEQFF.

CDR3 sequence reads: CASSLRNSPIYEQYF. DNA of the CDR3: TGTGCCAGCAGCTTAAGAAACAGTCCAATTTACGAGCAGTACTTC. The V and J genes are TRBV7-3 and TRBJ2-7; no clear D. This CDR3 contains 15 residues. The V end was cut by 1 base, the J end by 4 bases, with 14 bases between. Germline CDR1 SGHTA, CDR2 FQGTGA.

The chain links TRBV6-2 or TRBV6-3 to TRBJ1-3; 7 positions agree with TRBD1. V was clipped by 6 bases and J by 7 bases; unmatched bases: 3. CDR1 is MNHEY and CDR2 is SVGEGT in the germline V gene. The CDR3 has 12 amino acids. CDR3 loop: CASSPRGNTIYF. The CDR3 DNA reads TGTGCCAGCAGCCCCAGGGGGAACACCATATATTTT.

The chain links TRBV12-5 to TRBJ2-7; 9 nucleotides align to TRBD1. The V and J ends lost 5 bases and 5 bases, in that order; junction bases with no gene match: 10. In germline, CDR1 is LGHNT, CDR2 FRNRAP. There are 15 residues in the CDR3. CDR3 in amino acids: CASGPPGTGYNEQYF. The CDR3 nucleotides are TGTGCTAGTGGTCCGCCCGGGACAGGGTACAACGAGCAGTACTTC.

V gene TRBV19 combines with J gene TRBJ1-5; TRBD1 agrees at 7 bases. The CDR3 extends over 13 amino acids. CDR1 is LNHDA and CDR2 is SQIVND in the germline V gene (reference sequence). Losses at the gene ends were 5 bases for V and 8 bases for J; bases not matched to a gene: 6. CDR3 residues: CASSADRDKPQHF. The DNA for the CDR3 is TGTGCCAGTAGTGCCGACAGGGACAAGCCCCAGCATTTT.

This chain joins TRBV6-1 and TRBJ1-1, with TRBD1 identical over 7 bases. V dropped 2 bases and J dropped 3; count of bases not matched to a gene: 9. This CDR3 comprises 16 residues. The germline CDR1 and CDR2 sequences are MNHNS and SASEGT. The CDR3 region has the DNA TGTGCCAGCAGTGAACCCCAAGACAGGGCGGACACTGAAGCTTTCTTT. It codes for CASSEPQDRADTEAFF.

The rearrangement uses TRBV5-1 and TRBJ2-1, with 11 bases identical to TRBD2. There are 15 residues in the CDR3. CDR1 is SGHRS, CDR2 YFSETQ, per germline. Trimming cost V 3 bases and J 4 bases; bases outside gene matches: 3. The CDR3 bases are TGCGCCAGCAGCTCGACTAGCGGGGCTTACAATGAGCAGTTCTTC. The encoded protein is CASSSTSGAYNEQFF.

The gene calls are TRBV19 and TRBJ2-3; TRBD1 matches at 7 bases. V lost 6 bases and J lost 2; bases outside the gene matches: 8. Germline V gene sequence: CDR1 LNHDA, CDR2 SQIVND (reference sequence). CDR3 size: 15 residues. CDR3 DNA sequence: TGTGCCAGTAGAAACAGGGGACAGATCACAGATACGCAGTATTTT. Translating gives CASRNRGQITDTQYF.

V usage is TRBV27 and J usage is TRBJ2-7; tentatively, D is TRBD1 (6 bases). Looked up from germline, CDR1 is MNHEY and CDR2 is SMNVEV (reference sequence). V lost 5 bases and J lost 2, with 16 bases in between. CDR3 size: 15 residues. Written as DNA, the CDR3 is TGTGCCAGCAGTACTAACAGGGATTACACCTACGAGCAGTACTTC. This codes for CASSTNRDYTYEQYF.

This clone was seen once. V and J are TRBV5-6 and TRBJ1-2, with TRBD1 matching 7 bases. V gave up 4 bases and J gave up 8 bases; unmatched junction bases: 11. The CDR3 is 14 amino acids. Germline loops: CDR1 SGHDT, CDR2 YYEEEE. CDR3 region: CASSLSTGFDGYTF. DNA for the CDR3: TGTGCCAGCAGCCTTTCGACAGGGTTTGACGGCTACACCTTC. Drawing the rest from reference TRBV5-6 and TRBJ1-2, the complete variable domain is DAGVTQSPTHLIKTRGQQVTLRCSPKSGHDTVSWYQQALGQGPQFIFQYYEEEERQRGNFPDRFSGHQFPNYSSELNVNALLLGDSALYLCASSLSTGFDGYTFGSGTRLTVV.

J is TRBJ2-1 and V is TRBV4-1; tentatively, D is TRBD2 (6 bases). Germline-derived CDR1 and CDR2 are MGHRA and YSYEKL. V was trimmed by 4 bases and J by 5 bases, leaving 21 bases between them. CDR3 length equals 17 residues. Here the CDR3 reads CASSPALGLTGDNEQFF. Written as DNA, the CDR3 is TGCGCCAGCAGCCCTGCCCTGGGACTGACGGGGGACAATGAGCAGTTCTTC.

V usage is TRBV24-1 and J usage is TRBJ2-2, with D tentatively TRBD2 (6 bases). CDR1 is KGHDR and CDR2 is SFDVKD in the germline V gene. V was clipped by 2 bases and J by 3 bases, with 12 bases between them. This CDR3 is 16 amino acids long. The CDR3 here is CATSDSPGRYTGELFF. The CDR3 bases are TGTGCCACCAGTGATTCCCCAGGGAGGTACACCGGGGAGCTGTTTTTT.

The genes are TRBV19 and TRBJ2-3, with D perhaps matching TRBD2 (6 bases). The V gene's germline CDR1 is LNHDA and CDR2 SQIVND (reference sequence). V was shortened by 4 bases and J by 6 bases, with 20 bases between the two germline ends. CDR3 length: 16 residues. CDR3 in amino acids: CASSTYQGLVLDTQYF. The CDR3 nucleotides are TGTGCCAGTAGTACATACCAGGGACTTGTACTGGATACGCAGTATTTT.

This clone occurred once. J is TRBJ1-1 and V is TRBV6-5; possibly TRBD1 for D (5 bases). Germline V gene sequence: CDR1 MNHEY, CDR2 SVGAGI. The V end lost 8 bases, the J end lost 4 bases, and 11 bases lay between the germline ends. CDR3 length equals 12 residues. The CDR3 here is CASVGRGTEAFF. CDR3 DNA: TGTGCCAGCGTAGGGAGGGGCACTGAAGCTTTCTTT.